Listed here are 20 T cell receptor beta chains from one sample, sequenced in a study of blood T cell repertoires in COVID-19 (dated by TCRdb to 2018 to 2021). The library was obtained by the immunoSEQ multiplex PCR assay. TCRdb retrieved this table from immuneACCESS and kept in-frame rearrangements only. Not all clones are present; in checked studies, unresolved V genes account for under half, and no reason is known for the remainder. Here the sample has 85,000 to 100,000 clones; about 76% occur a single time. Roughly 24% of the sample is taken by the ten largest. The sequenced material came from peripheral blood. The receptors derive from a human donor in a cohort sampled during active COVID-19.

The V gene is TRBV28, the J gene TRBJ2-7, with 8 bases matching TRBD2. The CDR3 has 13 residues. Germline values: CDR1 MDHEN, CDR2 SYDVKM. V trimming: 7 bases; J trimming: 3 bases; junction bases outside the gene matches: 5. The CDR3 region has the DNA TGTGCCAGCACGGGGGGGTTGGACTACGAGCAGTACTTC. Protein sequence: CASTGGLDYEQYF.

This clone appeared a single time. V gene TRBV5-1 combines with J gene TRBJ1-5; the D is unclear. The CDR3 sequence is 13 residues long. The germline gives CDR1 SGHRS, CDR2 YFSETQ. Between the trimmed V and J ends, which lost 3 bases and 3 bases, there was a span of 7 bases. CDR3 coding DNA: TGCGCCAGCAGCTCTAATGTCAATCAGCCCCAGCATTTT. Translation: CASSSNVNQPQHF.

J is TRBJ2-1 and V is TRBV2; tentative D call: TRBD2 (6 bases). This CDR3 is built from 14 residues. Germline V CDR1 and CDR2: SNHLY, FYNNEI. Between the trimmed V and J ends, which lost 6 bases and 3 bases, there was a span of 12 bases. The chain's CDR3 is CASRAGTHYNEQFF. Written as DNA, the CDR3 is TGTGCCAGCAGGGCCGGGACTCACTACAATGAGCAGTTCTTC.

This sequence joins TRBV18 and TRBJ1-4, with D uncertain. Germline assignment: CDR1 KGHSH and CDR2 LQKENI. CDR3 length: 15 residues. V gave up 1 base and J gave up 7 bases, with 13 bases separating them. In DNA, the CDR3 is TGTGCCAGCTCACCACGGGAGGTGGGCGGTGAAAAACTGTTTTTT. It encodes CASSPREVGGEKLFF.

CDR3 in DNA: TGTGCCAGCAGCTTAGAACTGAGAGACACAGATACGCAGTATTTT. It codes for CASSLELRDTDTQYF. This chain uses TRBV7-9 with TRBJ2-3; D remains unclear. Germline V gene data show CDR1 as SEHNR and CDR2 as FQNEAQ (reference sequence). Trimming cost V 1 base and J 2 bases, with 10 bases left between them. This CDR3 has 15 residues.

V and J are TRBV27 and TRBJ2-2; possibly TRBD2 for D (6 bases). This CDR3 is 18 amino acids long. In germline, CDR1 is MNHEY, CDR2 SMNVEV (reference sequence). Trimming took 5 bases from V and 4 from J, leaving 23 bases between them. CDR3 sequence (DNA): TGTGCCAGCAGTCCCGATGCCCCGGAGGGCCTAGTCACCGGGGAGCTGTTTTTT. Protein sequence: CASSPDAPEGLVTGELFF.

The chain carries TRBV10-3 and TRBJ2-5, with 9 bases that match TRBD1. The V gene end was trimmed by 7 bases and the J gene end by 5 bases; junction bases not matched to a gene: 11. This CDR3 region has 15 residues. Germline V gene lookup returns CDR1 ENHRY and CDR2 SYGVKD. The CDR3, as DNA: TGTGCCATCAATAACGGACAGGGGATATGGGAGACCCAGTACTTC. This codes for CAINNGQGIWETQYF.

As DNA, the CDR3 is TGTGCCAGCAGCCCCGCCGACAGGGTTAACTATGGCTACACCTTC. Encoded protein: CASSPADRVNYGYTF. The chain is built from TRBV5-6 and TRBJ1-2, with 7 bases identical to TRBD1. This CDR3 is 15 amino acids long. V was clipped by 4 bases and J by 1 base; unmatched bases: 7. CDR1 is SGHDT and CDR2 is YYEEEE in the germline V gene.

This clone was observed a handful of times. The chain is built from TRBV7-9 and TRBJ2-1; 9 bases are shared with TRBD2. The J segment lost 0 bases and the V segment lost 3 bases, leaving 9 bases of the junction unmatched. Germline CDR1 SEHNR, CDR2 FQNEAQ (reference sequence). The CDR3 spans 18 residues. The DNA for the CDR3 is TGTGCCAGCAGCTTTCATAGCGGGAGTCCAGGCTCCTACAATGAGCAGTTCTTC. Translating gives CASSFHSGSPGSYNEQFF.

This clone was found once. The chain combines TRBV15 with TRBJ2-5; D is unclear. This CDR3 contains 14 residues. Germline V gene lookup returns CDR1 LNHNV and CDR2 YYDKDF (reference sequence). V lost 0 bases and J lost 2, with 7 bases in between. DNA of the CDR3: TGTGCCACCAGCAGAGACGGCAGGCAAGAGACCCAGTACTTC. Amino acid sequence: CATSRDGRQETQYF.

Comments on this clone: Other DNA sequences from this sample encode an identical CDR3 as well. V is TRBV18 and J is TRBJ1-5; tentative D call: TRBD1 (5 bases). Germline values: CDR1 KGHSH, CDR2 LQKENI. The CDR3 sequence is 14 residues long. Trimming pared 3 bases from V and 2 bases from J, leaving 8 bases between. The CDR3 here is CASSPGQGNQPQHF. The DNA for the CDR3 is TGTGCCAGCTCACCGGGGCAAGGCAATCAGCCCCAGCATTTT.

The rearrangement joins TRBV28 to TRBJ1-3; the match to TRBD1 covers 7 bases. CDR1 MDHEN and CDR2 SYDVKM come from the germline V gene. J was trimmed by 0 bases and V by 6 bases; bases with no gene match: 8. CDR3 size: 16 residues. The CDR3 spells CASRAGGGDSGNTIYF. CDR3 nucleotides: TGTGCCAGCAGGGCAGGGGGAGGAGACTCTGGAAACACCATATATTTT.

The chain employs TRBV3-1 (or the pseudogene TRBV3-2) and TRBJ2-4; D ambiguous. The CDR3 extends over 13 amino acids. Germline loops: CDR1 LGHDT, CDR2 YNNKEL (reference sequence). The V and J ends lost 1 base and 8 bases respectively, with 9 bases between them. For the CDR3, the DNA is TGTGCCAGCAGCCAAGGGATCCTAGACATTCAGTACTTC. It specifies CASSQGILDIQYF.

The chain is built from TRBV5-6 and TRBJ1-1; D is perhaps TRBD1 (6 bases). The CDR3 is made up of 16 amino acids. Germline V gene lookup returns CDR1 SGHDT and CDR2 YYEEEE. The germline V and J ends were trimmed by 0 bases and 1 base, with 13 bases remaining between them. DNA for the CDR3: TGTGCCAGCAGCTTGGGAACAGGGAGGGGGAACACTGAAGCTTTCTTT. Protein: CASSLGTGRGNTEAFF.

V and J are TRBV19 and TRBJ1-1; 7 positions agree with TRBD1. Trimming at V came to 3 bases and at J to 5 bases, leaving 6 bases not matched to a gene. Germline CDR1 LNHDA, CDR2 SQIVND (reference sequence). CDR3 size: 14 residues. CDR3 coding DNA: TGTGCCAGTAGTATCAACAGGGGTCGTACTGAAGCTTTCTTT. Its translation is CASSINRGRTEAFF.

The chain employs TRBV9 and TRBJ2-1; possibly TRBD1 for D (6 bases). This CDR3 comprises 14 residues. CDR1 is SGDLS and CDR2 is YYNGEE in the germline V gene. V lost 4 bases and J 9 bases, leaving 17 bases between the germline ends. For the CDR3, the DNA is TGTGCCAGCAGCCGTGGGCCAAGGGGGAGTGAGCAGTTCTTC. It is translated as CASSRGPRGSEQFF.

This chain links TRBV6-5 with TRBJ2-1, with D tentatively TRBD1 (6 bases). The V end was cut by 2 bases, the J end by 4 bases, with 12 bases between. The V gene's germline CDR1 is MNHEY and CDR2 SVGAGI. The CDR3 has 15 residues. The CDR3 DNA is TGTGCCAGCAGTTACGGGCAGGACAGATACAATGAGCAGTTCTTC. It is translated as CASSYGQDRYNEQFF.

The chain has TRBV11-2 and TRBJ2-7; maybe TRBD1 (5 bases). Per germline, CDR1 SGHAT and CDR2 FQNNGV. This CDR3 spans 13 amino acids. The ends were cut back, 1 base at V and 4 bases at J, with 8 bases in the middle. The CDR3 nucleotides read TGTGCCAGCAGCTTAGGAGCAGGGTACGAGCAGTACTTC. This sequence encodes CASSLGAGYEQYF.

V is TRBV4-2 and J is TRBJ2-1, with 14 bases lining up with TRBD2. The CDR3 consists of 18 residues. Germline CDR1 reads LGHNA; CDR2 reads YNFKEQ. The trim removed 1 base at V and 0 bases at J, leaving 2 bases unmatched. In nucleotides, the CDR3 is TGTGCCAGCAGCCAAGGGACTAGCGGGAGGAGCTCCTACAATGAGCAGTTCTTC. This gives the protein CASSQGTSGRSSYNEQFF.

The CDR3 spells CATSRLAGFYEQYF. In nucleotides, the CDR3 is TGTGCCACCAGCAGGCTAGCGGGATTCTACGAGCAGTACTTC. The chain recombines TRBV15 with TRBJ2-7, with TRBD2 matching over 9 bases. The V segment lost 3 bases and the J segment 3 bases; nucleotides outside the gene matches: 3. The CDR3 totals 14 residues. Germline CDR1 reads LNHNV; CDR2 reads YYDKDF (reference sequence).